The clone carrying this T cell receptor beta chain occurred a few times. This sample was taken from a study of identical twins. MiXCR, applied by TCRdb to the 5' RACE reads, yields one record per CDR3 protein. The table includes around 490,000 distinct CDR3 sequences, 20% to 25% detected once. V lost 6 bases and J 5 bases, leaving 19 bases between the germline ends. Germline CDR1 reads KGHSH; CDR2 reads LQKENI. This CDR3 region has 15 residues. This same sample was also taken into another study, of yellow fever vaccine responses in identical twins.

The V gene is TRBV18, the J gene TRBJ1-2, with D possibly TRBD1 on 5 matching bases. This clonotype originated in a woman aged 18-29 years in good health. Specimen: CD4+ T cells sorted from blood. The CDR3 DNA reads TGTGCCAGCTCGCTACTAGGGACCGACTATTATGGCTACACCTTC. It yields the protein CASSLLGTDYYGYTF.